Each of the 27 T cell receptor beta chains below was sequenced from the same sample in a study of cytomegalovirus exposure and HLA in healthy donors. Amplification used 60 Vbeta primers and 13 Jbeta primers. TCRdb's copy holds only in-frame clones and misses some; the assay was immunoSEQ multiplex PCR. The sample yields around 170,000 clones, 76% seen once. The sample was PBMCs. The receptors originated from a woman younger than 45 in good health and CMV-seropositive.

This clone showed up just once. The rearrangement joins TRBV11-2 to TRBJ2-1; 8 nucleotides match TRBD2. CDR3 length: 15 amino acids. Losses at the gene ends were 0 bases for V and 5 bases for J; bases not matched to a gene: 3. Germline CDR1 reads SGHAT; CDR2 reads FQNNGV. The CDR3, as DNA: TGTGCCAGCAGCTTAGAGGGACTAGGGGACAATGAGCAGTTCTTC. Translating gives CASSLEGLGDNEQFF.

This chain uses TRBV9 with TRBJ2-5, with 9 positions matching TRBD2. This CDR3 comprises 14 residues. CDR1 and CDR2 from the germline V gene are SGDLS and YYNGEE. The ends lost 4 bases at V and 5 bases at J; junction bases unmatched: 6. CDR3 sequence (DNA): TGTGCCAGCAGCCCTCCTAGCGGGGCGGAGACCCAGTACTTC. Translated, it gives CASSPPSGAETQYF.

To note about this clone: In the same sample, other DNA sequences code for this CDR3. This chain joins TRBV6-5 and TRBJ2-7, with 7 bases fitting TRBD1. Germline V CDR1 and CDR2: MNHEY, SVGAGI. The V segment lost 5 bases and the J segment 0 bases; nucleotides outside the gene matches: 1. The CDR3 has 13 residues. The CDR3 spells CASSTGASYEQYF. DNA for the CDR3: TGTGCCAGCAGTACAGGGGCCTCCTACGAGCAGTACTTC.

The V and J genes are TRBV2 and TRBJ2-7, with D uncertain. Trimming removed 7 bases from V and 0 bases from J, with 16 bases in between. CDR3 length equals 15 residues. CDR1 SNHLY and CDR2 FYNNEI come from the germline V gene. The CDR3 nucleotides are TGTGCCAGCACCGGAAGCTTGGAGAGCTCCTACGAGCAGTACTTC. Protein sequence: CASTGSLESSYEQYF.

The genes are TRBV5-5 and TRBJ1-5; D uncertain. Trimming cost V 2 bases and J 5 bases, with 8 bases left between them. The CDR3 consists of 13 residues. The germline V gene has CDR1 SGHKS and CDR2 YYEKEE (reference sequence). The DNA for the CDR3 is TGTGCCAGCAGCTTTAGTGTGGATCAGCCCCAGCATTTT. Protein: CASSFSVDQPQHF.

This clone was seen more than once but under ten times. The chain has TRBV4-1 and TRBJ2-3; the D gene is possibly TRBD1 (5 bases). From germline, CDR1 is MGHRA and CDR2 YSYEKL. V lost 1 base and J 3 bases, leaving 17 bases between the germline ends. The CDR3 consists of 17 residues. DNA of the CDR3: TGCGCCAGCAGCCAAGCCTTGAGACAGCAGCCTACAGATACGCAGTATTTT. It translates to CASSQALRQQPTDTQYF.

This clone was recorded a few times. The chain carries TRBV5-1 and TRBJ2-7; TRBD2 aligns across 10 bases. The V gene's germline CDR1 is SGHRS and CDR2 YFSETQ. V lost 2 bases and J lost 3; bases outside the gene matches: 5. The CDR3 length is 15 residues. The CDR3 nucleotides are TGCGCCAGCAGCTTCCTAGCGGGGGCCTTCTACGAGCAGTACTTC. It codes for CASSFLAGAFYEQYF.

The gene calls are TRBV19 and TRBJ2-7; D perhaps matches TRBD2 (7 bases). From germline, CDR1 is LNHDA and CDR2 SQIVND (reference sequence). The CDR3 spans 16 residues. Trimming stripped 8 bases from V and 0 bases from J, with 20 bases between. The CDR3 sequence: CASSPDGGASSYEQYF. The CDR3 DNA is TGTGCCAGTTCCCCAGATGGGGGGGCCAGCTCCTACGAGCAGTACTTC.

This rearrangement joins TRBV19 to TRBJ1-5, with 8 bases identical to TRBD1. This CDR3 is built from 16 residues. The V gene end was trimmed by 9 bases and the J gene end by 0 bases; junction bases not matched to a gene: 10. The V gene's germline CDR1 is LNHDA and CDR2 SQIVND (reference sequence). CDR3 nucleotide sequence: TGTGCCAGCGGACAGGGCGCGGGAAATAGCAATCAGCCCCAGCATTTT. This codes for CASGQGAGNSNQPQHF. The full variable domain, with the rest looked up from reference TRBV19 and TRBJ1-5, is DGGITQSPKYLFRKEGQNVTLSCEQNLNHDAMYWYRQDPGQGLRLIYYSQIVNDFQKGDIAEGYSVSREKKESFPLTVTSAQKNPTAFYLCASGQGAGNSNQPQHFGDGTRLSIL.

The chain links TRBV6-6 to TRBJ2-7, with TRBD1 matching over 9 bases. The CDR3 sequence is 14 residues long. The V gene's germline CDR1 is MNHNY and CDR2 SVGAGI (reference sequence). After removal of 6 bases from V and 4 bases from J, the junction contained 7 bases not matched to a gene. The CDR3 nucleotides read TGTGCCAGCAGGCCCGGGACAGGGCCATACGAGCAGTACTTC. It translates to CASRPGTGPYEQYF.

Points on this clone: An end of the junction differs from the germline gene, which may be a read error. The CDR3 DNA is TGCGCCAGCTCACCGGAGACAGGGAATCAGCCCCAGCATTTT. It encodes CASSPETGNQPQHF. The chain is built from TRBV18 and TRBJ1-5; 7 nucleotides line up with TRBD1. Germline values: CDR1 KGHSH, CDR2 LQKENI. The CDR3 consists of 14 residues.

The chain couples TRBV6-5 to TRBJ1-5; D may be TRBD1 (6 bases). Germline CDR1 MNHEY, CDR2 SVGAGI. The CDR3 is 12 amino acids. V lost 7 bases and J lost 8, with 12 bases in between. CDR3 nucleotides: TGTGCCAGCAAGGGGGGGTCGGAGCCCCAGCATTTT. It specifies CASKGGSEPQHF.

The chain joins TRBV10-1 to TRBJ2-1; D gene ambiguous. Deletions cut 2 bases from V and 0 bases from J, with 8 bases between. This CDR3 spans 15 amino acids. CDR1 and CDR2 from the germline V gene are WNHNN and SYGVQD (reference sequence). The CDR3 here is CASSERISSYNEQFF. DNA of the CDR3: TGCGCCAGCAGTGAGCGCATTAGCTCCTACAATGAGCAGTTCTTC.

CDR3 sequence (DNA): TGCGCCAGCAGCTTGGATGGGAGGGCAGACTATGGCTACACCTTC. It encodes CASSLDGRADYGYTF. V and J are TRBV5-1 and TRBJ1-2; D remains unclear. The germline CDR1 and CDR2 sequences are SGHRS and YFSETQ. V was shortened by 0 bases and J by 3 bases, with 12 bases between the two germline ends. The CDR3 is 15 residues long.

This clone showed up just a few times. The chain joins TRBV9 to TRBJ2-1, with 15 bases identical to TRBD2. This CDR3 region has 18 residues. The J segment lost 7 bases and the V segment lost 0 bases, leaving 8 bases of the junction unmatched. Germline V gives CDR1 SGDLS, CDR2 YYNGEE. CDR3 coding DNA: TGTGCCAGCAGCGTAGAGGGTGGCGGACTAGCGGGGGGGAATGAGCAGTTCTTC. It yields the protein CASSVEGGGLAGGNEQFF.

The rearrangement uses TRBV12-5 and TRBJ1-4, with D possibly being TRBD1 (5 bases). The CDR3 has 16 residues. Germline assignment: CDR1 LGHNT and CDR2 FRNRAP. The germline V and J ends were trimmed by 3 bases and 8 bases, with 19 bases remaining between them. The CDR3 DNA is TGTGCTAGTGGTTTCACCGGCCGGACATTTAGAGAAAAACTGTTTTTT. The encoded protein is CASGFTGRTFREKLFF.

This clone was seen a few times. The CDR3 DNA reads TGTGCCTGGAGTGTAAGTGGCCCGTACTATGGCTACACCTTC. It yields the protein CAWSVSGPYYGYTF. V and J are TRBV30 and TRBJ1-2, with D unresolved. This CDR3 has 14 amino acids. Trimming left V 0 bases short and J 3 bases short, with 11 bases between. Germline lookup yields CDR1 GTSNPN and CDR2 SVGIG (reference sequence).

As concerns this clone: The junction does not match germline at one end; this may be a read error. The chain combines TRBV7-9 with TRBJ1-1; D not resolved. CDR3 size: 14 residues. The V gene's germline CDR1 is SEHNR and CDR2 FQNEAQ (reference sequence). The CDR3 spells CSSSRVNFRTEAFF. CDR3 nucleotides: TGTTCCAGCAGCCGGGTGAATTTTAGGACTGAAGCTTTCTTT.

The chain uses TRBV11-2 and TRBJ2-7, with TRBD2 matching 9 bases. The CDR3 has 14 amino acids. Trimming cost V 5 bases and J 2 bases; bases outside gene matches: 4. Germline CDR1 SGHAT, CDR2 FQNNGV. CDR3 region: CASSNSGGAYEQYF. Here the CDR3 DNA reads TGTGCCAGCAGCAATAGCGGGGGCGCCTACGAGCAGTACTTC.

The J gene is TRBJ2-1, the V gene TRBV30; D possibly corresponds to TRBD2 (5 bases). V shed 4 bases and J shed 4 bases, with 11 bases lying between them. The CDR3 runs to 13 residues. CDR1 is GTSNPN and CDR2 is SVGIG in the germline V gene (reference sequence). CDR3 in DNA: TGTGCCTGGACCCCCGGGATTTACAATGAGCAGTTCTTC. It translates to CAWTPGIYNEQFF.

The J gene is TRBJ2-6, the V gene TRBV5-1; 10 positions agree with TRBD1. Losses at the gene ends were 0 bases for V and 4 bases for J; bases not matched to a gene: 4. Germline CDR1 and CDR2: SGHRS and YFSETQ. This CDR3 has 17 amino acids. Written as DNA, the CDR3 is TGCGCCAGCAGCTTGGGACAGGGGGCGTCAGGGGCCAACGTCCTGACTTTC. Its protein is CASSLGQGASGANVLTF. Drawing the rest from reference TRBV5-1 and TRBJ2-6, the complete variable domain is KAGVTQTPRYLIKTRGQQVTLSCSPISGHRSVSWYQQTPGQGLQFLFEYFSETQRNKGNFPGRFSGRQFSNSRSEMNVSTLELGDSALYLCASSLGQGASGANVLTFGAGSRLTVL.

The gene calls are TRBV4-1 and TRBJ2-2; perhaps TRBD2 as D (5 bases). This CDR3 has 14 residues. V gave up 4 bases and J gave up 7 bases, with 13 bases separating them. Germline-derived CDR1 and CDR2 are MGHRA and YSYEKL. In DNA form, the CDR3 reads TGCGCCAGCAGCCTCGGGATAGTGGACGGGGAGCTGTTTTTT. This translates into CASSLGIVDGELFF.

V gene TRBV7-6 combines with J gene TRBJ1-4; D is possibly TRBD1 (5 bases). Germline V gene sequence: CDR1 SGHVS, CDR2 FNYEAQ. The CDR3 is 14 amino acids. V dropped 1 base and J dropped 8 bases, with 11 bases sitting between them. The CDR3, as DNA: TGTGCCAGCAGCTTAGGGGGGGGAAGCGAAAAACTGTTTTTT. Amino acid sequence: CASSLGGGSEKLFF.

This clone was picked up a small number of times. J is TRBJ2-3 and V is TRBV4-3, with TRBD1 matching over 7 bases. This CDR3 comprises 15 residues. CDR1 LGHNA and CDR2 YSLEER come from the germline V gene. With 4 bases clipped from V and 1 base from J, the junction kept 5 bases outside the gene matches. The CDR3 here is CASSPGQDRTDTQYF. CDR3 in DNA: TGCGCCAGCAGCCCAGGACAGGACCGCACAGATACGCAGTATTTT.

This clone was detected once. The rearrangement uses TRBV30 and TRBJ2-1, with TRBD2 identical over 7 bases. Per the germline V gene, CDR1 is GTSNPN and CDR2 is SVGIG (reference sequence). This CDR3 contains 16 residues. After removal of 0 bases from V and 6 bases from J, the junction contained 11 bases not matched to a gene. CDR3 in amino acids: CAWSVSNRDYLNEQFF. In nucleotides, the CDR3 is TGTGCCTGGAGTGTATCGAACCGGGACTACCTCAATGAGCAGTTCTTC.

This clone has more than one count but fewer than ten. This chain links TRBV27 with TRBJ1-1; 7 bases are shared with TRBD1. Germline loops: CDR1 MNHEY, CDR2 SMNVEV (reference sequence). The CDR3 is 16 residues long. Unmatched junction bases numbered 13, after V lost 5 bases and J lost 4 bases. CDR3: CASSTGQVEGGTEAFF. CDR3 bases: TGTGCCAGCAGTACAGGACAGGTCGAGGGGGGCACTGAAGCTTTCTTT.

V is TRBV15 and J is TRBJ2-2, with a tentative D call TRBD1 (7 bases). The CDR3 is 15 amino acids. Trimming stripped 8 bases from V and 5 bases from J, with 18 bases between. In germline, CDR1 is LNHNV, CDR2 YYDKDF (reference sequence). CDR3 nucleotides: TGTGCCACCGCAGAAATCCAGGGGGGAACCGGGGAGCTGTTTTTT. Amino acids: CATAEIQGGTGELFF.